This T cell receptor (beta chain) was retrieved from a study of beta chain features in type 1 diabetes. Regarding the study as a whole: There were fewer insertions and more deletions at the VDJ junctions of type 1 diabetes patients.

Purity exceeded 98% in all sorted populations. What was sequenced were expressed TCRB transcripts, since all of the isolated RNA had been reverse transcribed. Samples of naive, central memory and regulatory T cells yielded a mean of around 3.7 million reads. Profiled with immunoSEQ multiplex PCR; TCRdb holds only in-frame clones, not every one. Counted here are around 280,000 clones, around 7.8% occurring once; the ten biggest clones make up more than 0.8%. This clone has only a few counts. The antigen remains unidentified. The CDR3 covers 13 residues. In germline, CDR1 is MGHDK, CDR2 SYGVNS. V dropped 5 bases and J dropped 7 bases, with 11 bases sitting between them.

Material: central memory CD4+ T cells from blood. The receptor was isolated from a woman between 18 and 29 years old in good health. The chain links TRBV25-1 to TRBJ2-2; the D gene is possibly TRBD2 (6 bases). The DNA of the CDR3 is TGTGCCAGCAGTTACGGGAGTAACGGGGAGCTGTTTTTT. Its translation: CASSYGSNGELFF. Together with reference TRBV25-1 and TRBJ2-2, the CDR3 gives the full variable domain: EADIYQTPRYLVIGTGKKITLECSQTMGHDKMYWYQQDPGMELHLIHYSYGVNSTEKGDLSSESTVSRIRTEHFPLTLESARPSHTSQYLCASSYGSNGELFFGEGSRLTVL.